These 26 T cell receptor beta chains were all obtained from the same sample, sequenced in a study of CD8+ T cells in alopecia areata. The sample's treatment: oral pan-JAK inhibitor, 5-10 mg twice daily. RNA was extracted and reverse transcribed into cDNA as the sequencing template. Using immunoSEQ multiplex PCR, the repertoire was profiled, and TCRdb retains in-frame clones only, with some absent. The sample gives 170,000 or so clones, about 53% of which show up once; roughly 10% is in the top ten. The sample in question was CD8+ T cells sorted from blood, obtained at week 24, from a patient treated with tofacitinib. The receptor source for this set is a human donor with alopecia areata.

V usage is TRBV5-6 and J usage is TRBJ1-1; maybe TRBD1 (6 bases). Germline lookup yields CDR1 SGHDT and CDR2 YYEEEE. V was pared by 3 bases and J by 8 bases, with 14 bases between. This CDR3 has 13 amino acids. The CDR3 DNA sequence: TGTGCCAGCAGCTCAGGTCCGGGGGCCGAAGCTTTCTTT. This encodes CASSSGPGAEAFF.

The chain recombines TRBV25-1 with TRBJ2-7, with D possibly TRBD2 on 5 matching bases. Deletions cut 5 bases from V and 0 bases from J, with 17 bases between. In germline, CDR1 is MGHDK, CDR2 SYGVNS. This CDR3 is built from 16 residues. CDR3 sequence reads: CASSPGNEIPSYEQYF. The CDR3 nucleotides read TGTGCCAGCAGTCCGGGGAATGAGATTCCCTCCTACGAGCAGTACTTC.

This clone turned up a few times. DNA of the CDR3: TGCGCCAGCAGCCGAGGTGGACAGGGGACCACAGATACGCAGTATTTT. It yields the protein CASSRGGQGTTDTQYF. J is TRBJ2-3 and V is TRBV4-1; 9 bases are shared with TRBD1. CDR1 MGHRA and CDR2 YSYEKL come from the germline V gene. This CDR3 contains 16 residues. The V segment lost 4 bases and the J segment 2 bases; nucleotides outside the gene matches: 7.

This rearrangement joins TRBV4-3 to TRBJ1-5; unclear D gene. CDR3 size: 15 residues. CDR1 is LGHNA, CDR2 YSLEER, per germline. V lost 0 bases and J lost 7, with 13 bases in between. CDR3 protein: CASSQDFGEDQPQHF. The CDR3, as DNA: TGCGCCAGCAGCCAAGATTTCGGGGAGGACCAGCCCCAGCATTTT.

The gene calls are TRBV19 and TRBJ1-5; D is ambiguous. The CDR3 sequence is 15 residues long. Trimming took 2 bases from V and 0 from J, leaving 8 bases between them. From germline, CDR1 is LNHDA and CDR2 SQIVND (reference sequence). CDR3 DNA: TGTGCCAGTAGTATAACCAGCTATAGCAATCAGCCCCAGCATTTT. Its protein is CASSITSYSNQPQHF.

The CDR3 DNA sequence: TGCAGCGTTGAATCCGGCCAGGGAGAGAACTATGGCTACACCTTC. Translated: CSVESGQGENYGYTF. V gene TRBV29-1 combines with J gene TRBJ1-2, with D possibly TRBD1 on 5 matching bases. Trimming took 2 bases from V and 2 from J, leaving 15 bases between them. Germline V gene sequence: CDR1 SQVTM, CDR2 ANQGSEA. The CDR3 length is 15 residues.

CDR3 sequence: CASSPGPGEEKLFF. CDR3 DNA: TGTGCCAGCAGCCCGGGCCCCGGAGAGGAAAAACTGTTTTTT. The V call is TRBV7-2, the J call TRBJ1-4, with D hard to call. CDR1 SGHTA and CDR2 FQGNSA come from the germline V gene. CDR3 length equals 14 residues. Between the trimmed V and J ends, which lost 5 bases and 8 bases, there was a span of 15 bases.

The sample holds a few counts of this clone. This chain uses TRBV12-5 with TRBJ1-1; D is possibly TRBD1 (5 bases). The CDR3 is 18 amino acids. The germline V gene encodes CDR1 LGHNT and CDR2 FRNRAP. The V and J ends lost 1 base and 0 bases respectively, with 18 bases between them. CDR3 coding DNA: TGTGCTAGTGGTTTGGCACCCGGGGTGGGGGATTTGAACACTGAAGCTTTCTTT. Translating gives CASGLAPGVGDLNTEAFF.

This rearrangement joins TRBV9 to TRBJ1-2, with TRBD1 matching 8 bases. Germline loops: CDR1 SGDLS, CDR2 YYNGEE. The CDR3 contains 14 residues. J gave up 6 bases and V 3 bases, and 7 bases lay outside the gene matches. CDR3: CASSAYLTGDGYTF. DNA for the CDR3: TGTGCCAGCAGCGCATACTTGACAGGGGATGGCTACACCTTC.

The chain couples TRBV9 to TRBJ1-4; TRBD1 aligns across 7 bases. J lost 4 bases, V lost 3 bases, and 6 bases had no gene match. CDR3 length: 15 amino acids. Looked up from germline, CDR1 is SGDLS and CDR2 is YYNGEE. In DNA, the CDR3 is TGTGCCAGCAGCGCTGCCGGGACAGATAATGAAAAACTGTTTTTT. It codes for CASSAAGTDNEKLFF. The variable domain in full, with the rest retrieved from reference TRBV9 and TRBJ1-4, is DSGVTQTPKHLITATGQRVTLRCSPRSGDLSVYWYQQSLDQGLQFLIQYYNGEERAKGNILERFSAQQFPDLHSELNLSSLELGDSALYFCASSAAGTDNEKLFFGSGTQLSVL.

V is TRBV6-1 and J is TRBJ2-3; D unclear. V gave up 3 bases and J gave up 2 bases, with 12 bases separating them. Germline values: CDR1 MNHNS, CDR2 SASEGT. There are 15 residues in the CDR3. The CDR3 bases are TGTGCCAGCAGTGAGACGCGAGGTAACACAGATACGCAGTATTTT. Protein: CASSETRGNTDTQYF.

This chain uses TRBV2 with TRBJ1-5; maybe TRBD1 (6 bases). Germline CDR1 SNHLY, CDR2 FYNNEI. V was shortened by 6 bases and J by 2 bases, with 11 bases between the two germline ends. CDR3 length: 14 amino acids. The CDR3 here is CASRVRGGNQPQHF. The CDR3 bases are TGTGCCAGCAGAGTCAGGGGTGGCAATCAGCCCCAGCATTTT.

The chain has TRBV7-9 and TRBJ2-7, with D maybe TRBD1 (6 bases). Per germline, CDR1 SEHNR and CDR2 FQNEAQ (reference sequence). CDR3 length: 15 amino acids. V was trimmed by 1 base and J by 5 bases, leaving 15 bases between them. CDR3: CASSLVATGYNEQYF. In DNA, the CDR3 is TGTGCCAGCAGCTTAGTAGCAACAGGGTACAACGAGCAGTACTTC.

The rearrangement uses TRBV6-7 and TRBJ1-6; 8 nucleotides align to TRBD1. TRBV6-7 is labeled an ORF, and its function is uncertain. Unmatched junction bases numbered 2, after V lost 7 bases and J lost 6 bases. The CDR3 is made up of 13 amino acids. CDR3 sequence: CASTGQGNSPLHF. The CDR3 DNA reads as TGTGCCAGCACCGGACAGGGTAATTCACCCCTCCACTTT.

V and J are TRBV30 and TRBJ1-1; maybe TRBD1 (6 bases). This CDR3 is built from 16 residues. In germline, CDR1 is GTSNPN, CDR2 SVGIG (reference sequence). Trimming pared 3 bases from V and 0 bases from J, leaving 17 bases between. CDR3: CAWSARGTLLNTEAFF. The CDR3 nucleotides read TGTGCCTGGAGCGCAAGGGGGACCCTCCTGAACACTGAAGCTTTCTTT.

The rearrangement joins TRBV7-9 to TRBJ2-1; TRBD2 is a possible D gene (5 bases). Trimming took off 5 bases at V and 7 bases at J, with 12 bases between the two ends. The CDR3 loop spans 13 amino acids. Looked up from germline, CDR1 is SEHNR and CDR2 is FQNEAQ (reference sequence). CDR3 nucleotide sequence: TGTGCCAGCAGCCCGGACTCGGGGAATGAGCAGTTCTTC. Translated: CASSPDSGNEQFF.

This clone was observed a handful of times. CDR3 sequence reads: CASSLEAGVTDTQYF. DNA for the CDR3: TGTGCCAGCAGCTTAGAAGCGGGGGTCACAGATACGCAGTATTTT. V is TRBV7-9 and J is TRBJ2-3; 8 bases agree with TRBD2. This CDR3 is built from 15 residues. Germline CDR1 and CDR2: SEHNR and FQNEAQ (reference sequence). With V trimmed by 1 base and J by 2 bases, 2 bases remained unmatched.

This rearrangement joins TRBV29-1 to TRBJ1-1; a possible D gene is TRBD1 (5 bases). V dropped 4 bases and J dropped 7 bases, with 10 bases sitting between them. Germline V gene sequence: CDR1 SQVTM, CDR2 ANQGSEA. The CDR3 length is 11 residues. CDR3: CSVVTDSEAFF. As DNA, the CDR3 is TGCAGCGTTGTGACCGACAGTGAAGCTTTCTTT.

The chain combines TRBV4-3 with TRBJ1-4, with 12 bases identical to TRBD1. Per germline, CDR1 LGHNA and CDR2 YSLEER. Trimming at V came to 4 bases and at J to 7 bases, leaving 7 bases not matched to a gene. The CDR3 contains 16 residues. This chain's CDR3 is CASSRGTGGDFEKLFF. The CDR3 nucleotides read TGCGCCAGCAGCCGAGGGACAGGGGGCGATTTTGAAAAACTGTTTTTT.

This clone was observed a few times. CDR3 amino acids: CASSLVFGEQYF. CDR3 DNA sequence: TGTGCCAGCAGCTTAGTTTTCGGCGAGCAGTACTTC. This chain uses TRBV11-2 with TRBJ2-7; D gene uncertain. Germline CDR1 reads SGHAT; CDR2 reads FQNNGV. The V end lost 1 base, the J end lost 6 bases, and 7 bases lay between the germline ends. CDR3 length: 12 amino acids.

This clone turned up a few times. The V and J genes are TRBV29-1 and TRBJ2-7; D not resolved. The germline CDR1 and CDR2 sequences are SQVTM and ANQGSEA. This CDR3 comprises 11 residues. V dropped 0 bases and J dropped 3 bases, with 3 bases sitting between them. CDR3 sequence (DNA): TGCAGCGTTGAAGAGGGCTACGAGCAGTACTTC. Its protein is CSVEEGYEQYF.

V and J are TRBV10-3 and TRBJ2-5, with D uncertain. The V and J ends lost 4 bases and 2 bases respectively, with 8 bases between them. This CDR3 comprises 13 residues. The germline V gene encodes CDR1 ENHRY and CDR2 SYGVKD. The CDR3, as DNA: TGTGCCATCAGTGGAGGCCCACAAGAGACCCAGTACTTC. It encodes CAISGGPQETQYF.

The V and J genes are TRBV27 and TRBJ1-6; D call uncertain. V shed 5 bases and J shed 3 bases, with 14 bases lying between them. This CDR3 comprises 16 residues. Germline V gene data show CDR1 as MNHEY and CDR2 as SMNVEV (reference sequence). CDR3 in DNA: TGTGCCAGCAGTACACGAAAAGAGGGCTATAATTCACCCCTCCACTTT. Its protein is CASSTRKEGYNSPLHF.

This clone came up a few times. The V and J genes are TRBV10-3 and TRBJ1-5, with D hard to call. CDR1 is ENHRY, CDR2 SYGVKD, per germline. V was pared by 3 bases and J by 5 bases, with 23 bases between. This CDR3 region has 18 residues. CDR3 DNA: TGTGCCATCAGTGACACAGATAGGCAGGTATTGTCCGATCAGCCCCAGCATTTT. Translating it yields CAISDTDRQVLSDQPQHF.

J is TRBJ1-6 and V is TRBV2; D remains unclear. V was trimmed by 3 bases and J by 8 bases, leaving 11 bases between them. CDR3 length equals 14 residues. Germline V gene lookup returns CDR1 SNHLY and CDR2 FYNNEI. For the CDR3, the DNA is TGTGCCAGCAGTGATGGTGGCCTGGATTCACCCCTCCACTTT. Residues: CASSDGGLDSPLHF.

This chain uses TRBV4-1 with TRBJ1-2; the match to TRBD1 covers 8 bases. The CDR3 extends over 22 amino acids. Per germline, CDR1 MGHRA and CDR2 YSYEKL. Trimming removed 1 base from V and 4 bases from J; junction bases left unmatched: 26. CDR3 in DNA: TGCGCCAGCAGCCAAGGCTCAGCGGGGTGGAGACAGGGGAAGACTCGCCTCTATGGCTACACCTTC. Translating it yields CASSQGSAGWRQGKTRLYGYTF.